The 14 T cell receptor beta chains below were found in one sample sequenced in a study of human T cells and chemical hapten exposure. The time point here: patch test 3, about 24 weeks after DPC sensitization. As to treatment: therapeutic diphenylcyclopropenone sensitization with weekly scalp DPC. Each CDR3 protein gets one entry after TCRdb re-called the RACE reads with MiXCR. The repertoire includes tens of thousands of distinct CDR3 sequences, roughly 10% of them detected once, and 16% sits in the top ten. The sample was whole blood, taken in connection with sensitization to the hapten diphenylcyclopropenone (DPC). The receptor set was obtained from a woman aged 40 to 49 with alopecia areata. Some clones in this sample may be carry-over from other donors' samples.

The chain couples TRBV6-6 to TRBJ2-2; the D call may be TRBD1 or TRBD2 (6 bases each). This CDR3 comprises 14 residues. V lost 7 bases to trimming and J lost 6 bases, with 15 bases between them. Looked up from germline, CDR1 is MNHNY and CDR2 is SVGAGI (reference sequence). The CDR3 protein is CASTEVRGAGELFF. The CDR3 bases are TGTGCCAGCACCGAAGTTAGGGGGGCCGGGGAGCTGTTTTTT.

This clonotype was observed many times. The rearrangement links TRBV7-6 to TRBJ2-7, with D tentatively TRBD2 (5 bases). V was trimmed by 3 bases and J by 5 bases, leaving 11 bases between them. Germline CDR1 and CDR2: SGHVS and FNYEAQ. CDR3 length equals 13 residues. The CDR3 sequence: CASSLYGDDEQYF. The CDR3 nucleotides read TGTGCCAGCAGCTTGTACGGGGATGACGAGCAGTACTTC.

There are a few counts of this clonotype. J is TRBJ1-5 and V is TRBV20-1; D is possibly TRBD1 (6 bases). Trimming took off 0 bases at V and 2 bases at J, with 11 bases between the two ends. This CDR3 contains 15 residues. Germline assignment: CDR1 DFQATT and CDR2 SNEGSKA (reference sequence). This CDR3 reads CSARDWAGGNQPQHF. The DNA for the CDR3 is TGCAGTGCTAGAGATTGGGCAGGGGGCAATCAGCCCCAGCATTTT.

The chain has TRBV20-1 and TRBJ1-1, with no clear D. V lost 0 bases and J 0 bases, leaving 11 bases between the germline ends. The CDR3 length is 15 residues. Germline CDR1 is DFQATT and CDR2 is SNEGSKA (reference sequence). CDR3 amino acids: CSARDRLKMNTEAFF. As DNA, the CDR3 is TGCAGTGCTAGAGACCGGCTTAAAATGAACACTGAAGCTTTCTTT.

On this clonotype: Lacking the conserved final phenylalanine or tryptophan, this CDR3 likely reflects a read error. The V gene is TRBV28, the J gene TRBJ2-3; 9 bases line up with TRBD1. V trimming: 5 bases; J trimming: 5 bases; junction bases outside the gene matches: 8. The CDR3 totals 15 residues. Germline CDR1 reads MDHEN; CDR2 reads SYDVKM. The CDR3 reads CASSPRTGEGDTQYL. The CDR3 DNA follows: TGTGCCAGCAGTCCTCGGACAGGGGAGGGAGATACGCAGTATTTG.

V gene TRBV10-3 combines with J gene TRBJ2-1; D is possibly TRBD2 (5 bases). This CDR3 region has 15 residues. V lost 5 bases and J 0 bases, leaving 11 bases between the germline ends. Germline V gene sequence: CDR1 ENHRY, CDR2 SYGVKD. Here the CDR3 reads CAISPSGVSYNEQFF. The DNA for the CDR3 is TGTGCCATCAGTCCTTCCGGGGTCTCCTACAATGAGCAGTTCTTC.

This clonotype showed up many times. The CDR3 sequence: CASSLEGGFGVFSGNTIYF. DNA for the CDR3: TGCGCCAGCAGCTTGGAAGGAGGTTTCGGGGTCTTCTCTGGAAACACCATATATTTT. The V call is TRBV5-1, the J call TRBJ1-3; D call uncertain. This CDR3 has 19 amino acids. V was cut by 0 bases and J by 0 bases, with 19 bases left in between. Germline lookup yields CDR1 SGHRS and CDR2 YFSETQ.

CDR3: CASSPSGGALNEQFF. CDR3 coding DNA: TGTGCCAGCAGCCCAAGCGGGGGGGCCCTCAATGAGCAGTTCTTC. The chain links TRBV7-2 to TRBJ2-1, with TRBD2 identical over 10 bases. Germline CDR1 is SGHTA and CDR2 is FQGNSA. The CDR3 spans 15 residues. The ends lost 5 bases at V and 6 bases at J; junction bases unmatched: 7.

Only a few counts were recorded for this clonotype. This chain uses TRBV20-1 with TRBJ1-1; 7 positions match TRBD1. Germline assignment: CDR1 DFQATT and CDR2 SNEGSKA (reference sequence). With 0 bases clipped from V and 0 bases from J, the junction kept 4 bases outside the gene matches. This CDR3 has 15 residues. CDR3 region: CSARENRGMNTEAFF. The CDR3 DNA reads as TGCAGTGCTAGAGAGAACAGGGGAATGAACACTGAAGCTTTCTTT.

The sample holds many counts of this clonotype. The rearrangement joins TRBV21-1 to TRBJ1-2; the D call TRBD1 from the table was never checked on the DNA. TRBV21-1 is classified as a pseudogene. This CDR3 has 13 amino acids. CDR3: CASSKRVGGGYTF. CDR3 DNA sequence: TGTGCCAGCAGCAAAAGGGTAGGGGGCGGCTACACCTTC.

This clonotype was detected ten times or more. The chain couples TRBV2 to TRBJ2-2; D gene uncertain. Trimming cost V 6 bases and J 5 bases, with 16 bases left between them. The CDR3 totals 15 residues. The V gene's germline CDR1 is SNHLY and CDR2 FYNNEI. Here the CDR3 reads CASSSTGPSTGELFF. Written as DNA, the CDR3 is TGTGCCAGCAGCTCAACCGGACCCTCAACCGGGGAGCTGTTTTTT.

This chain links TRBV5-1 with TRBJ1-1; D ambiguous. The V end lost 3 bases, the J end lost 1 base, and 7 bases lay between the germline ends. This CDR3 has 13 amino acids. CDR1 and CDR2 from the germline V gene are SGHRS and YFSETQ. The DNA of the CDR3 is TGCGCCAGCAGCTCCCAAGCGAACACTGAAGCTTTCTTT. Translation gives CASSSQANTEAFF.

The rearrangement links TRBV7-2 to TRBJ2-3; 12 nucleotides line up with TRBD1. The V and J ends lost 0 bases and 8 bases, in that order; junction bases with no gene match: 6. The CDR3 loop spans 16 amino acids. CDR1 SGHTA and CDR2 FQGNSA come from the germline V gene. The CDR3 coding sequence is TGTGCCAGCAGCTTAGCGGGACAGGGGGCGCGAGGTACGCAGTATTTT. Encoded protein: CASSLAGQGARGTQYF.

This clonotype occurred many times. This chain's CDR3 is CASSAGTTQYF. The CDR3 DNA follows: TGTGCCAGCAGCGCGGGAACTACGCAGTATTTT. The chain has TRBV7-9 and TRBJ2-3; D is possibly TRBD2 (6 bases). The V end lost 5 bases, the J end lost 8 bases, and 8 bases lay between the germline ends. Germline V gene lookup returns CDR1 SEHNR and CDR2 FQNEAQ (reference sequence). The length of the CDR3 is 11 residues.